The 18 T cell receptor beta chains presented below share a single source sample, sequenced in a study of human T cells and chemical hapten exposure. TCRdb re-analysed the RACE reads in MiXCR, keeping a single row per CDR3 protein. The repertoire holds around 350,000 distinct CDR3 sequences, with around 5.5% as singletons. Time point defined: pre-sensitization, week 0. Noted treatment: therapeutic diphenylcyclopropenone sensitization with weekly scalp DPC. The sample consisted of whole blood, taken in connection with sensitization to the hapten diphenylcyclopropenone (DPC). Source of these receptors: a woman between 18 and 29 years old with alopecia areata. Some clones in this sample may be carry-over from other donors' samples.

The chain is built from TRBV6-2 or TRBV6-3 and TRBJ1-1; D is ambiguous. Germline V gene data show CDR1 as MNHEY and CDR2 as SVGEGT. The CDR3 is 15 amino acids. Trimming stripped 4 bases from V and 0 bases from J, with 12 bases between. This CDR3 is CASSSLYAMNTEAFF. CDR3 bases: TGTGCCAGCAGTTCTCTGTATGCCATGAACACTGAAGCTTTCTTT.

Regarding this clonotype: Given a much more abundant clone one base away, this may be a read error. The V gene is TRBV10-3, the J gene TRBJ2-3, with D maybe TRBD2 (7 bases). The CDR3 totals 15 residues. CDR1 and CDR2 (germline): ENHRY, SYGVKD. CDR3 region: CAFSRDAGATDTQYF. DNA of the CDR3: TGTGCCTTCAGCCGAGACGCGGGGGCCACAGATACGCAGTATTTT.

This chain connects TRBV20-1 to TRBJ2-5; D is uncertain. V gave up 5 bases and J gave up 2 bases, with 6 bases separating them. Germline V CDR1 and CDR2: DFQATT, SNEGSKA (reference sequence). The CDR3 is made up of 11 amino acids. Written as DNA, the CDR3 is TGCAGTGCTCAGGATCAAGAGACCCAGTACTTC. Its protein is CSAQDQETQYF.

In this sample, this clonotype turned up a few times. The gene calls are TRBV9 and TRBJ2-7; no definite D call. The CDR3 length is 14 residues. The V and J ends lost 2 bases and 6 bases respectively, with 15 bases between them. Looked up from germline, CDR1 is SGDLS and CDR2 is YYNGEE. The CDR3 coding sequence is TGTGCCAGCAGCGTTACGACGGAGAGTCTCGAGCAGTACTTC. This codes for CASSVTTESLEQYF. The full variable domain, in which reference TRBV9 and TRBJ2-7 provide the parts outside the CDR3, is DSGVTQTPKHLITATGQRVTLRCSPRSGDLSVYWYQQSLDQGLQFLIQYYNGEERAKGNILERFSAQQFPDLHSELNLSSLELGDSALYFCASSVTTESLEQYFGPGTRLTVT.

The V gene is TRBV27, the J gene TRBJ1-2; 9 bases line up with TRBD1. V dropped 7 bases and J dropped 1; count of bases not matched to a gene: 4. The CDR3 consists of 14 residues. Germline CDR1 is MNHEY and CDR2 is SMNVEV (reference sequence). Written as DNA, the CDR3 is TGTGCCAGCATGGGGACAGGGATTAACTATGGCTACACCTTC. It encodes CASMGTGINYGYTF.

This clonotype was observed at least ten times. The chain has TRBV4-3 and TRBJ2-1, with D maybe TRBD2 (6 bases). The CDR3 totals 15 residues. Germline CDR1 reads LGHNA; CDR2 reads YSLEER. Trimming took off 3 bases at V and 6 bases at J, with 15 bases between the two ends. CDR3 sequence reads: CASSQGLQPINEQFF. As DNA, the CDR3 is TGCGCCAGCAGCCAGGGACTCCAGCCCATCAATGAGCAGTTCTTC.

Many counts were recorded for this clonotype. The chain carries TRBV6-5 and TRBJ1-6; D uncertain. Germline CDR1 is MNHEY and CDR2 is SVGAGI. This CDR3 region has 16 residues. Trimming took 2 bases from V and 4 from J, leaving 12 bases between them. The CDR3 DNA follows: TGTGCCAGCAGTTACGGTCAGCGTGGTTATAATTCACCCCTCCACTTT. Translation gives CASSYGQRGYNSPLHF.

This chain connects TRBV4-3 to TRBJ1-2; D is undetermined. V lost 0 bases to trimming and J lost 4 bases, with 12 bases between them. This CDR3 is built from 15 residues. Germline V gene lookup returns CDR1 LGHNA and CDR2 YSLEER. DNA for the CDR3: TGCGCCAGCAGCCAAGAATTCTCCTCGCGCTATGGCTACACCTTC. The encoded protein is CASSQEFSSRYGYTF.

This chain joins TRBV19 and TRBJ1-1; the D gene is possibly TRBD1 (6 bases). Germline V gene sequence: CDR1 LNHDA, CDR2 SQIVND (reference sequence). The CDR3 runs 14 residues. V gave up 4 bases and J gave up 8 bases, with 17 bases separating them. CDR3 coding DNA: TGTGCCAGTAGTAGATCACGGGACACCGAAGAAGCTTTCTTT. This codes for CASSRSRDTEEAFF.

V usage is TRBV20-1 and J usage is TRBJ1-1; D gene ambiguous. The CDR3 extends over 14 amino acids. Germline assignment: CDR1 DFQATT and CDR2 SNEGSKA (reference sequence). Trimming shortened V by 3 bases and J by 6 bases, and 17 bases separated the two germline ends. This chain's CDR3 is CSARAQVIIAEAFF. The CDR3 coding sequence is TGCAGTGCTAGGGCCCAGGTTATAATCGCTGAAGCTTTCTTT.

This clonotype was counted a few times. This chain joins TRBV6-5 and TRBJ2-7, with D hard to call. CDR1 and CDR2 (germline): MNHEY, SVGAGI. With 7 bases removed from V and 3 bases from J, the gap between germline ends came to 13 bases. CDR3 length: 13 amino acids. The CDR3 sequence: CASMTPGGYEQYF. As DNA, the CDR3 is TGTGCCAGCATGACCCCCGGCGGCTACGAGCAGTACTTC.

This clonotype was seen many times. This chain joins TRBV20-1 and TRBJ2-1; the D is unclear. The CDR3 length is 14 residues. Germline CDR1 and CDR2: DFQATT and SNEGSKA (reference sequence). Trimming cost V 0 bases and J 4 bases, with 10 bases left between them. The CDR3, as DNA: TGCAGTGCTAGAGATCTGACGTTGTACAATGAGCAGTTCTTC. Translating it yields CSARDLTLYNEQFF.

The chain carries TRBV2 and TRBJ2-4; perhaps TRBD2 as D (5 bases). CDR3 size: 14 residues. Per germline, CDR1 SNHLY and CDR2 FYNNEI. V shed 7 bases and J shed 0 bases, with 10 bases lying between them. The CDR3 protein is CASNEGRAKNIQYF. The CDR3 DNA follows: TGTGCCAGCAACGAGGGTAGAGCCAAAAACATTCAGTACTTC.

This clonotype was seen many times. V gene TRBV6-5 combines with J gene TRBJ1-4; D is unresolved. The CDR3 has 14 residues. V was clipped by 8 bases and J by 7 bases, with 17 bases between them. Germline V gene sequence: CDR1 MNHEY, CDR2 SVGAGI. DNA for the CDR3: TGTGCCAGCCTGCCAAGGGATAATGGTGAAAAACTGTTTTTT. Translating it yields CASLPRDNGEKLFF.

The chain is built from TRBV5-1 and TRBJ2-1, with 13 bases fitting TRBD2. The CDR3 extends over 17 amino acids. V was pared by 0 bases and J by 7 bases, with 7 bases of the junction left unmatched. Germline CDR1 is SGHRS and CDR2 is YFSETQ. CDR3 region: CASSLVTSGGAGNEQFF. The CDR3, as DNA: TGCGCCAGCAGCTTGGTTACTAGCGGGGGGGCAGGAAATGAGCAGTTCTTC.

This clonotype was counted at least ten times. The chain recombines TRBV19 with TRBJ2-7, with D possibly matching TRBD1 (6 bases). The CDR3 runs to 13 residues. Germline V gene lookup returns CDR1 LNHDA and CDR2 SQIVND (reference sequence). V was pared by 4 bases and J by 2 bases, with 9 bases between. For the CDR3, the DNA is TGTGCCAGTAGTACGGACAGTACCTACGAGCAGTACTTC. It encodes CASSTDSTYEQYF.

This clonotype has a handful of counts. This chain uses TRBV4-1 with TRBJ1-6; 8 nucleotides match TRBD1. This CDR3 is built from 16 residues. Germline CDR1 and CDR2: MGHRA and YSYEKL. The V segment lost 0 bases and the J segment 8 bases; nucleotides outside the gene matches: 6. The CDR3: CASSQDYGQGYSPLHF. CDR3 nucleotide sequence: TGCGCCAGCAGCCAAGATTACGGACAGGGATATTCACCCCTCCACTTT.

This clonotype was counted at least ten times. The chain couples TRBV12-3 or TRBV12-4 to TRBJ1-4; D is unresolved. The CDR3 totals 12 residues. Trimming took off 3 bases at V and 3 bases at J, with 2 bases between the two ends. CDR3 bases: TGTGCCAGCAGTTTTGCTAATGAAAAACTGTTTTTT. It translates to CASSFANEKLFF.